These T cell receptor beta chains were read from a single sample in a study of OX40 agonist ivuxolimab in advanced cancers. The table came from immunoSEQ multiplex PCR; TCRdb's copy has only in-frame clones and leaves some out. The top ten hold approximately 0.36% of the sample, which has around 100,000 clones, roughly nine tenths seen once. Material: CD4+ or CD8+ T cells sorted from blood, obtained in a trial of the OX40 agonist ivuxolimab. The source is an adult with an advanced solid tumor such as melanoma, head and neck, liver or kidney cancer. Both conserved end residues are part of each CDR3. The order of the fields is J gene, clone size, V gene, D gene, CDR3 protein, CDR3 DNA. D genes are given only for firm matches. Clone sizes are given selectively: once, few, many, or a class where the clone is expanded.

>TRBJ1-1|NA|TRBV2|NA
CASSERGRGTEAFF
TGTGCCAGCAGTGAGAGGGGCCGCGGCACTGAAGCTTTCTTT
>TRBJ2-7|NA|TRBV11-2|NA
CASSPLGRSQRTYEQYF
TGTGCCAGCAGCCCGCTAGGGCGGAGCCAAAGAACCTACGAGCAGTACTTC
>TRBJ2-1|NA|TRBV29-1|TRBD2
CSGSGLAGVHEQFF
TGCAGCGGATCGGGATTAGCGGGAGTGCATGAGCAGTTCTTC
>TRBJ2-5|NA|TRBV6-5|TRBD2
CASSSWEGKETQYF
TGTGCCAGCAGTTCCTGGGAGGGGAAGGAGACCCAGTACTTC
>TRBJ1-6|NA|TRBV27|NA
CASSLANSPLHF
TGTGCCAGCAGTTTAGCGAATTCACCCCTCCACTTT
>TRBJ1-6|NA|TRBV7-6|TRBD1
CASSLVQDRGTTPLHF
TGTGCCAGCAGCTTAGTTCAGGACAGGGGAACGACACCCCTCCACTTT
>TRBJ1-6|once|TRBV27|NA
CASTIQGRAYNSPLHF
TGTGCCAGCACTATTCAGGGAAGGGCCTATAATTCACCCCTCCACTTT
>TRBJ1-5|few|TRBV9|NA
CASSVGGHSNQPQHF
TGTGCCAGCAGCGTCGGGGGGCACTCCAATCAGCCCCAGCATTTT
>TRBJ2-1|NA|TRBV20-1|NA
CSAPGSKFF
TGCAGTGCTCCGGGTTCCAAGTTCTTC
>TRBJ2-3|NA|TRBV4-2|TRBD2
CASSQVLAGGLTDTQYF
TGTGCCAGCAGCCAAGTTCTAGCGGGGGGGCTCACAGATACGCAGTATTTT
>TRBJ1-1|NA|TRBV6-1|NA
CASSDIVGVFLAFF
TGTGCCAGCAGTGATATAGTGGGTGTCTTTTTGGCTTTCTTT
>TRBJ1-4|NA|TRBV7-2|TRBD1
CASSVWGQGGEKLFF
TGTGCCAGCAGCGTATGGGGACAGGGAGGGGAAAAACTGTTTTTT
>TRBJ1-3|NA|TRBV23-1|NA
CASSFLTGSYSGNTIYF
TGCGCCAGCAGTTTCCTAACAGGTTCCTACTCTGGAAACACCATATATTTT
>TRBJ2-7|NA|TRBV9|NA
CASSVAIASYEQYF
TGTGCCAGCAGCGTAGCTATAGCCTCCTACGAGCAGTACTTC
>TRBJ2-7|NA|TRBV15|NA
CATSRDQSSYEQYF
TGTGCCACCAGCAGGGACCAGAGTTCCTACGAGCAGTACTTC
>TRBJ1-5|NA|TRBV6-1|NA
CASSGLGGQPQHF
TGTGCCAGCAGTGGTTTAGGGGGTCAGCCCCAGCATTTT
>TRBJ1-2|NA|TRBV19|NA
CASSIKGMLSGYTF
TGTGCCAGTAGTATAAAAGGTATGCTGAGTGGCTACACCTTC
>TRBJ2-7|NA|TRBV28|TRBD2
CASGLAGVGYEQYF
TGTGCCAGCGGCTTAGCGGGAGTAGGCTACGAGCAGTACTTC
>TRBJ2-1|NA|TRBV5-4|TRBD2
CASSLELAGSSNEQFF
TGTGCCAGCAGCTTGGAACTAGCGGGATCGTCGAATGAGCAGTTCTTC
>TRBJ2-5|once|TRBV7-3|TRBD2
CASSLGTSAETQYF
TGTGCCAGCAGCTTAGGGACTAGCGCAGAGACCCAGTACTTC
>TRBJ2-3|once|TRBV7-2|NA
CASSGRQRTASDTQYF
TGTGCCAGCAGCGGTCGCCAGCGGACGGCGTCAGATACGCAGTATTTT
>TRBJ2-3|NA|TRBV29-1|TRBD2
CSVASGSITDTQYF
TGCAGCGTTGCAAGCGGGAGTATAACAGATACGCAGTATTTT
>TRBJ2-6|NA|TRBV7-2|TRBD1
CASSFSGTGFWGANVLTF
TGTGCCAGCAGCTTTTCCGGGACAGGCTTTTGGGGGGCCAACGTCCTGACTTTC
>TRBJ2-2|NA|TRBV28|NA
CASSQSGELFF
TGTGCCAGCAGCCAATCCGGGGAGCTGTTTTTT
>TRBJ2-3|NA|TRBV28|TRBD2
CASSPPSGTSTDTQYF
TGTGCCAGCAGCCCTCCTAGCGGAACTAGCACAGATACGCAGTATTTT
>TRBJ1-2|NA|TRBV4-3|NA
CASSQDGNYGYTF
TGCGCCAGCAGCCAAGATGGTAACTATGGCTACACCTTC
>TRBJ2-3|NA|TRBV28|TRBD2
CASSSGTSGRGTDTQYF
TGTGCCAGCAGTTCGGGGACTAGCGGGAGGGGCACAGATACGCAGTATTTT
>TRBJ2-3|NA|TRBV2|NA
CASSAPFSTDTQYF
TGTGCCAGCAGTGCCCCTTTTAGCACAGATACGCAGTATTTT
>TRBJ2-7|NA|TRBV4-3|TRBD1
CASSRGQGEQYF
TGCGCCAGCAGTCGCGGACAGGGCGAGCAGTACTTC
>TRBJ1-1|NA|TRBV11-3|TRBD1
CASSRDRGTEAFF
TGTGCCAGCAGTAGGGACAGGGGCACTGAAGCTTTCTTT